The clone carrying this TCR beta chain was seen only a few times. Original data processing: Reference gene primer amplification in the assay estimated nucleated cell counts. Assay: immunoSEQ multiplex PCR; the TCRdb copy retains only in-frame clones and omits some. D and trimming were read from the DNA, whereas the V and J calls and clone size are those reported in that table. The table shows 200,000 to 250,000 clones, with roughly 85% occurring only once. This sample is drawn from a study of blood T cell repertoires in COVID-19. Study as a whole: The analysed material was cDNA or gDNA that came from T cells, B-cell-depleted T cells, or PBMCs.

Germline values: CDR1 SGHVS, CDR2 FQNEAQ. The V gene lost 4 bases and the J gene lost 3 bases, with 13 bases spanning the gap. The CDR3 has 15 amino acids. This receptor was taken from an elderly woman with acute or convalescent COVID-19. Sequencing used peripheral blood. The V call is TRBV7-8, the J call TRBJ2-1, with a tentative D call TRBD2 (6 bases). In DNA, the CDR3 is TGTGCCAGCAGCTCGGAGGGTGGGGACTACAATGAGCAGTTCTTC. As protein: CASSSEGGDYNEQFF.